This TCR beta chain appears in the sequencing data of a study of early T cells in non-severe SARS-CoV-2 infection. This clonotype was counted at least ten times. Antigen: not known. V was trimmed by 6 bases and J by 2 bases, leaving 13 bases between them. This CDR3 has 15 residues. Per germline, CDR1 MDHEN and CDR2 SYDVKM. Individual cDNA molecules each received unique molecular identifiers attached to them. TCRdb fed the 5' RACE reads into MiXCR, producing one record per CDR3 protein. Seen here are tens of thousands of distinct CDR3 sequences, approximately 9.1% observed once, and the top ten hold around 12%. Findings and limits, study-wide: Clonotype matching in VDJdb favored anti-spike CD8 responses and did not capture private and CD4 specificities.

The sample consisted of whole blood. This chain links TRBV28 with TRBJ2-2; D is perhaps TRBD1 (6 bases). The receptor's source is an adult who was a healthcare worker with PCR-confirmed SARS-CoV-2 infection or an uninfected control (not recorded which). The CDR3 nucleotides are TGTGCCAGCAGCAAAAGGACAGCCAACACCGGGGAGCTGTTTTTT. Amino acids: CASSKRTANTGELFF.